This is a list of T cell receptor beta chains from one sample in a study of blood T cell repertoires in COVID-19. Profiling relied on immunoSEQ multiplex PCR, and the TCRdb table lists in-frame clones only, not all of them. The sample lists 200,000 to 250,000 clones, 60% to 85% occurring once. Sequenced input: peripheral blood. These receptors all come from a woman in her seventies with acute or convalescent COVID-19. CDR3s include the opening cysteine and the closing phenylalanine or tryptophan.

v_call cdr3_length cdr3_aa
TRBV5-1 14 CASSLTESYERQYF
TRBV27 16 CASSSRTSGNHNEQFF
TRBV5-5 15 CASSFLVAGGGEAFF
TRBV7-8 14 CASSLRQGRGEAFF
TRBV16 15 CASSLGTGATDTQYF
TRBV11-2 14 CASSLDGAYGGYTF
TRBV30 13 CAWSAGGTQPQHF
TRBV9 13 CASSPNRGNEQFF
TRBV2 16 CASSDRPNRLNEKLFF
TRBV25-1 12 CASSGDYQPQHF
TRBV12-5 13 CASAGGSNQPQHF
TRBV6-4 14 CASRPTLESAEAFF
TRBV7-2 14 CASSFGGSLGEQYF
TRBV28 12 CASSTGADGYTF
TRBV20-1 11 CSASRDTEAFF
TRBV7-8 15 CASSLEGQLNTEAFF
TRBV2 13 CASRGRQGQPQHF
TRBV5-1 17 CASSSRQRSSYNSPLHF
TRBV19 16 CASSLMGQGAVQPQHF
TRBV10-2 13 CASSLGQNQPQHF
TRBV6-5 14 CASSLRDRDYEQYF
TRBV6-1 19 CASSERFGLAGGRNDEQYF
TRBV11-3 13 CASSLDRSTEAFF
TRBV30 12 CAWRDRGDTIYF
TRBV11-3 13 CASSPNRGGEQYF
TRBV29-1 16 CSVEDFTGTGVYEQYF
TRBV28 17 CASRHAGTGSMNTEAFF
TRBV11-2 16 CASSLGGRLLYNEQFF
TRBV28 17 CASSLRRGQVQGGELFF
TRBV15 16 CATSRRTGNYNYGYTF
TRBV5-1 15 CASSLEGRGNQPQHF
TRBV27 16 CASSLSIGHTGVGYTF
TRBV2 15 CASRISGSTGETQYF
TRBV18 15 CASSPAGTGTYEQYF
TRBV27 14 CASSLYGMNTEAFF
TRBV2 13 CASSEAETPRAFF
TRBV24-1 16 CATSDPGLAGANEQFF
TRBV3-1/TRBV3-2 15 CASSQELTGGTEAFF
TRBV5-1 17 CASSLSGQGARAAEAFF
TRBV19 15 CASSILRTPPPEAFF
TRBV14 13 CASGLAGAYEQYF
TRBV19 15 CASRQLAAYYNEQFF
TRBV7-2 15 CASTLSRERVNEQFF
TRBV19 15 CASSFPKKRGDEQYF
TRBV30 13 CAWGDRAPFPLHF
TRBV28 14 CASGGTSGRNEQFF
TRBV27 16 CASSSVLAGVGNEQFF
TRBV15 19 CATRSGRGRAASGTDTQYF
TRBV2 16 CASSESRAGAVTEAFF